One sample yielded the 17 T cell receptor beta chains listed below, sequenced in a study of response to subunit inactivated influenza vaccine. MiXCR, applied by TCRdb to the RT-PCR reads, yields one record per CDR3 protein. The data show about 650,000 distinct CDR3 sequences, with 15% to 19% seen just once and more than 9% held by the top ten. The sample was PBMCs from blood, taken 11 to 12 days after vaccination. All receptors come from a man aged 50-59 years who received an inactivated influenza vaccine.

This clonotype occurred many times. The chain joins TRBV7-9 to TRBJ2-1, with 8 bases lining up with TRBD2. This CDR3 comprises 16 residues. J was trimmed by 2 bases and V by 6 bases; bases with no gene match: 9. Per germline, CDR1 SEHNR and CDR2 FQNEAQ (reference sequence). In DNA, the CDR3 is TGTGCCAGCAGGCCGTCGGGCGGGAGGACCTACAATGAGCAGTTCTTC. Protein sequence: CASRPSGGRTYNEQFF.

This clonotype was seen more than once but under ten times. V is TRBV6-5 and J is TRBJ1-2; D gene ambiguous. Germline CDR1 MNHEY, CDR2 SVGAGI. This CDR3 comprises 13 residues. Trimming removed 0 bases from V and 7 bases from J, with 9 bases in between. The CDR3 spells CASSYSRVSGYTF. As DNA, the CDR3 is TGTGCCAGCAGTTACTCCCGGGTTTCTGGCTACACCTTC.

Here the CDR3 reads CASSQPNPYGYTF. CDR3 sequence (DNA): TGTGCCAGCAGCCAACCAAACCCCTATGGCTACACCTTC. The V gene is TRBV7-2, the J gene TRBJ1-2; D is ambiguous. V lost 5 bases, J lost 4 bases, and 11 bases lay in between. This CDR3 comprises 13 residues. The germline gives CDR1 SGHTA, CDR2 FQGNSA.

The chain links TRBV6-1 to TRBJ1-2; D is unclear. This CDR3 contains 13 residues. Germline loops: CDR1 MNHNS, CDR2 SASEGT. The V end was cut by 4 bases, the J end by 6 bases, with 12 bases between. In DNA, the CDR3 is TGTGCCAGCAGTGGCGAGACGAGACATGGCTACACCTTC. As protein: CASSGETRHGYTF.

V is TRBV6-5 and J is TRBJ1-3; TRBD1 agrees at 9 bases. J was trimmed by 5 bases and V by 2 bases; bases with no gene match: 4. Germline values: CDR1 MNHEY, CDR2 SVGAGI. The CDR3 has 15 amino acids. The CDR3 nucleotides read TGTGCCAGCAGTTACCCGGGACAGGGAAGAAACACCATATATTTT. This sequence encodes CASSYPGQGRNTIYF.

In this sample, this clonotype turned up many times. The CDR3 DNA follows: TGTGCCAGCAGCGGGACAGGGAAGGAGACCCAGTACTTC. Its protein product is CASSGTGKETQYF. The rearrangement joins TRBV7-8 to TRBJ2-5, with TRBD1 identical over 9 bases. This CDR3 is 13 amino acids long. V lost 5 bases and J lost 5; bases outside the gene matches: 3. Germline CDR1 and CDR2: SGHVS and FQNEAQ.

This clonotype has just a few counts. The rearrangement uses TRBV10-3 and TRBJ2-3; TRBD1 agrees at 9 bases. The CDR3 consists of 15 residues. Germline assignment: CDR1 ENHRY and CDR2 SYGVKD. The V segment lost 4 bases and the J segment 1 base; nucleotides outside the gene matches: 3. The CDR3 sequence: CAISGRDRGTDTQYF. The CDR3 DNA sequence: TGTGCCATCAGTGGCCGGGACAGGGGCACAGATACGCAGTATTTT.

The gene calls are TRBV13 and TRBJ2-1; 7 positions agree with TRBD1. The CDR3 covers 15 residues. Germline V CDR1 and CDR2: PRHDT, FYEKMQ (reference sequence). After removal of 5 bases from V and 3 bases from J, the junction contained 7 bases not matched to a gene. This CDR3 reads CASSVNRGSYNEQFF. The CDR3 bases are TGTGCCAGCAGCGTAAACAGGGGCAGCTACAATGAGCAGTTCTTC.

This clonotype was seen a few times. The gene calls are TRBV11-2 and TRBJ2-1; the D gene is possibly TRBD1 (7 bases). Germline V lookup: CDR1 SGHAT, CDR2 FQNNGV. This CDR3 has 16 residues. Trimming shortened V by 4 bases and J by 0 bases, and 13 bases separated the two germline ends. This CDR3 is CASSSYRGGSYNEQFF. CDR3 coding DNA: TGTGCCAGCAGCTCATACAGGGGAGGCTCCTACAATGAGCAGTTCTTC.

The chain employs TRBV20-1 and TRBJ2-1, with D possibly TRBD2 on 6 matching bases. The CDR3 contains 14 residues. In germline, CDR1 is DFQATT, CDR2 SNEGSKA (reference sequence). V gave up 7 bases and J gave up 8 bases, with 21 bases separating them. The CDR3 DNA sequence: TGCAGTGTCCTCGGCACTAGCAGTCGGGATGAGCAGTTCTTC. It yields the protein CSVLGTSSRDEQFF.

The rearrangement links TRBV4-3 to TRBJ2-1, with 7 nucleotides matching TRBD2. This CDR3 has 17 residues. Unmatched junction bases numbered 9, after V lost 1 base and J lost 3 bases. CDR1 and CDR2 from the germline V gene are LGHNA and YSLEER. The CDR3 loop reads CASSQADLAEHYNEQFF. The CDR3 DNA is TGCGCCAGCAGCCAAGCCGACCTAGCGGAGCACTACAATGAGCAGTTCTTC.

The rearrangement joins TRBV6-1 to TRBJ2-7; the D gene is possibly TRBD1 (5 bases). The V end was cut by 5 bases, the J end by 0 bases, with 17 bases between. Germline-derived CDR1 and CDR2 are MNHNS and SASEGT. This CDR3 is built from 16 residues. CDR3 sequence (DNA): TGTGCCAGCAGTACAGGACGGCGGTCGCCCTCCTACGAGCAGTACTTC. Encoded protein: CASSTGRRSPSYEQYF.

This clonotype was seen a few times. The chain joins TRBV5-1 to TRBJ2-2; 14 bases match TRBD2. Unmatched junction bases numbered 6, after V lost 3 bases and J lost 2 bases. There are 18 residues in the CDR3. Germline CDR1 reads SGHRS; CDR2 reads YFSETQ. CDR3 in DNA: TGCGCCAGCAGCTCAGGACTAGCGGGGGGCCCAAACACCGGGGAGCTGTTTTTT. Residues: CASSSGLAGGPNTGELFF.

This chain uses TRBV10-3 with TRBJ2-3; 8 bases match TRBD2. J gave up 4 bases and V 4 bases, and 10 bases lay outside the gene matches. There are 16 residues in the CDR3. CDR1 is ENHRY and CDR2 is SYGVKD in the germline V gene. The CDR3 spells CAISGLATSVADTQYF. The CDR3 DNA reads TGTGCCATCAGTGGACTAGCGACCTCCGTCGCAGATACGCAGTATTTT.

This clonotype has just a few counts. This sequence joins TRBV6-1 and TRBJ2-1; 9 bases are shared with TRBD2. The CDR3 has 16 amino acids. J lost 2 bases, V lost 5 bases, and 7 bases had no gene match. In germline, CDR1 is MNHNS, CDR2 SASEGT. The chain's CDR3 is CASSPKTSGTYNEQFF. The CDR3 DNA reads as TGTGCCAGCAGTCCCAAGACTAGCGGCACCTACAATGAGCAGTTCTTC.

The chain uses TRBV6-2 or TRBV6-3 and TRBJ2-7; 13 bases fit TRBD2. Trimming cost V 2 bases and J 8 bases; bases outside gene matches: 3. This CDR3 contains 14 residues. CDR1 and CDR2 (germline): MNHEY, SVGEGT. The CDR3 loop reads CASSYGLAGVKQYF. The CDR3 DNA is TGTGCCAGCAGTTACGGACTAGCGGGAGTCAAGCAGTACTTC.

The rearrangement joins TRBV7-9 to TRBJ2-3, with D hard to call. CDR1 SEHNR and CDR2 FQNEAQ come from the germline V gene (reference sequence). V was shortened by 3 bases and J by 2 bases, with 9 bases between the two germline ends. The CDR3 runs to 14 residues. For the CDR3, the DNA is TGTGCCAGCAGCTTTGGGGAAACCACAGATACGCAGTATTTT. As protein: CASSFGETTDTQYF.